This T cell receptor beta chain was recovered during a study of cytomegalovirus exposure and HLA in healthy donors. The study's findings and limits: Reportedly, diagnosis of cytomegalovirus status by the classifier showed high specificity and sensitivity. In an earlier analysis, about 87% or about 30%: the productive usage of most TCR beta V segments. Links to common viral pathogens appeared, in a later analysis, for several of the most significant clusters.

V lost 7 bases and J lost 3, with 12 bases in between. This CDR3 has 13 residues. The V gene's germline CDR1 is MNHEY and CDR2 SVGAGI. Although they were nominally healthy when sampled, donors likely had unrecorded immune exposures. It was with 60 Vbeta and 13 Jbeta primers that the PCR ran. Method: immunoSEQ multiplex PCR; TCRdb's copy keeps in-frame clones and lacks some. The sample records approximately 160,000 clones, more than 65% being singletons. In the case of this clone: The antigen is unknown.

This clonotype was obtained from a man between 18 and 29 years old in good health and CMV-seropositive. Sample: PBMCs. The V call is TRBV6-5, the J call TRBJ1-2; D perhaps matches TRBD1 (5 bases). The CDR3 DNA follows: TGTGCCAGCATTTCTCCGGGGGACTATGGCTACACCTTC. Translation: CASISPGDYGYTF.